This TCR beta chain was sequenced for a study of blood T cell repertoires in COVID-19. Study as a whole: PBMCs, B-cell-depleted T cells, or T cells provided the cDNA or gDNA that made up the material.

V lost 7 bases to trimming and J lost 7 bases; unmatched junction nucleotides: 7. The germline V gene encodes CDR1 LNHDA and CDR2 SQIVND (reference sequence). The CDR3 consists of 14 residues. Per the original data handling: Nucleated cell number was recorded as an estimate derived from reference gene primer amplification. Profiled with immunoSEQ multiplex PCR; TCRdb holds only in-frame clones, not every one. That table supplies the V and J calls and clone size; D and trimming were determined from the DNA. There are about 370,000 clones in the sample; more than 70% occur only once, and less than 3.5% lies in the top ten. During active infection, Seattle patients enrolled and were then monitored through disease.

V gene TRBV19 combines with J gene TRBJ1-5; 10 bases match TRBD1. Material for sequencing was peripheral blood. This sequence was found in a woman aged 30 to 39 with COVID-19, enrolled during active disease. CDR3 sequence (DNA): TGTGCCAGTACCTCGGGACAGGGGCGACAGCCCCAGCATTTT. This codes for CASTSGQGRQPQHF.